This passage covers 27 T cell receptor beta chains from one sample sequenced in a study of T-cell reconstitution after alpha-beta-depleted transplantation in children. TCRbeta library preparation incorporated unique molecular identifiers. TCRdb re-called the PCR reads through MiXCR, storing one row per CDR3 protein. The sample lists 100,000 to 120,000 distinct CDR3 sequences, roughly 6.1% occurring once. Sequenced here: PBMCs, mostly from graft donor cells, sampled 360 days after TCRalphabeta/CD19-depleted stem cell transplant. Every receptor here comes from a male patient aged 2 to 10 who had a stem cell transplant for acute lymphoblastic leukemia, so the T cells may come from the graft donor.

At least ten counts were recorded for this clonotype. V gene TRBV29-1 combines with J gene TRBJ2-2, with D maybe TRBD1 (6 bases). The V end lost 7 bases, the J end lost 0 bases, and 12 bases lay between the germline ends. The germline V gene has CDR1 SQVTM and CDR2 ANQGSEA. The CDR3 sequence is 14 residues long. For the CDR3, the DNA is TGCAGCGAAACAGGGTCCCCGAACACCGGGGAGCTGTTTTTT. It encodes CSETGSPNTGELFF.

This clonotype was detected only a few times. J is TRBJ2-3 and V is TRBV4-2; 9 bases are a match to TRBD2. The CDR3 consists of 16 residues. Trimming removed 3 bases from V and 1 base from J; junction bases left unmatched: 5. Germline CDR1 is LGHNA and CDR2 is YNFKEQ. The CDR3 coding sequence is TGTGCCAGCAGCCAGCTCGCGGGGGGGGGCACAGATACGCAGTATTTT. Amino acid sequence: CASSQLAGGGTDTQYF.

V and J are TRBV2 and TRBJ2-7; D is perhaps TRBD2 (6 bases). The V gene's germline CDR1 is SNHLY and CDR2 FYNNEI. The CDR3 runs to 14 residues. Trimming took off 5 bases at V and 5 bases at J, with 16 bases between the two ends. The CDR3 bases are TGTGCCAGCAGTCGACTAGGGCCAGGCGACGAGCAGTACTTC. Its protein is CASSRLGPGDEQYF. Based on the CDR3 plus reference TRBV2 and TRBJ2-7, the full variable domain is EPEVTQTPSHQVTQMGQEVILRCVPISNHLYFYWYRQILGQKVEFLVSFYNNEISEKSEIFDDQFSVERPDGSNFTLKIRSTKLEDSAMYFCASSRLGPGDEQYFGPGTRLTVT.

This clonotype is a singleton in its sample. This chain joins TRBV20-1 and TRBJ2-5; TRBD2 is a possible D gene (6 bases). Trimming took off 5 bases at V and 5 bases at J, with 18 bases between the two ends. There are 14 residues in the CDR3. The germline gives CDR1 DFQATT, CDR2 SNEGSKA (reference sequence). CDR3 in amino acids: CSAQSPGGWETQYF. The CDR3 nucleotides read TGCAGTGCTCAATCGCCTGGGGGGTGGGAGACCCAGTACTTC.

The table lists this clonotype with many counts. This chain joins TRBV9 and TRBJ2-1; 8 positions match TRBD2. Germline V gene lookup returns CDR1 SGDLS and CDR2 YYNGEE. J was trimmed by 0 bases and V by 0 bases; bases with no gene match: 5. This CDR3 is 17 amino acids long. CDR3 region: CASSVGLAPSSYNEQFF. The CDR3 coding sequence is TGTGCCAGCAGCGTAGGACTAGCGCCGAGCTCCTACAATGAGCAGTTCTTC.

This clonotype was observed at least ten times. The chain joins TRBV9 to TRBJ2-2; 10 positions match TRBD1. CDR1 and CDR2 from the germline V gene are SGDLS and YYNGEE. There are 17 residues in the CDR3. Trimming removed 0 bases from V and 5 bases from J; junction bases left unmatched: 7. CDR3 DNA: TGTGCCAGCAGCGTAGCCCGACAGGGGGCGGTGACCGGGGAGCTGTTTTTT. It codes for CASSVARQGAVTGELFF.

This clonotype was observed many times. The rearrangement joins TRBV11-2 to TRBJ1-2; D uncertain. The germline V and J ends were trimmed by 5 bases and 8 bases, with 18 bases remaining between them. The CDR3 has 14 residues. Germline V lookup: CDR1 SGHAT, CDR2 FQNNGV. CDR3 DNA: TGTGCCAGCAGCCCCAGATGGGGTAATGGAGGCTACACCTTC. It encodes CASSPRWGNGGYTF.

This clonotype has more than one count but fewer than ten. The chain couples TRBV6-5 to TRBJ2-7; D is ambiguous. Trimming pared 4 bases from V and 5 bases from J, leaving 6 bases between. The CDR3 spans 11 residues. The germline V gene has CDR1 MNHEY and CDR2 SVGAGI. This CDR3 reads CASSSRNEQYF. The CDR3, as DNA: TGTGCCAGCAGTTCCCGAAACGAGCAGTACTTC.

This clonotype has a handful of counts. This chain links TRBV19 with TRBJ1-2, with D unclear. The CDR3 spans 13 residues. Germline-derived CDR1 and CDR2 are LNHDA and SQIVND (reference sequence). Trimming left V 6 bases short and J 8 bases short, with 16 bases between. CDR3 loop: CASSPAGSQGYTF. As DNA, the CDR3 is TGTGCCAGTAGCCCCGCGGGTTCGCAGGGCTACACCTTC.

A few counts support this clonotype. V usage is TRBV7-9 and J usage is TRBJ2-5; 8 nucleotides align to TRBD2. The V gene end was trimmed by 5 bases and the J gene end by 4 bases; junction bases not matched to a gene: 6. Germline loops: CDR1 SEHNR, CDR2 FQNEAQ (reference sequence). The CDR3 sequence is 14 residues long. The CDR3 region is CASSPGTRAETQYF. The CDR3 region has the DNA TGTGCCAGCAGCCCCGGGACTAGGGCAGAGACCCAGTACTTC.

The chain combines TRBV7-9 with TRBJ1-2, with a tentative D call TRBD1 (5 bases). V was clipped by 10 bases and J by 0 bases, with 15 bases between them. CDR3 length equals 14 residues. CDR1 is SEHNR, CDR2 FQNEAQ, per germline (reference sequence). In DNA form, the CDR3 reads TGTGCCACCGGGGCGCCCCTAGCTAACTATGGCTACACCTTC. Protein sequence: CATGAPLANYGYTF.

This clonotype showed up many times. The chain couples TRBV7-9 to TRBJ2-1; 7 bases align to TRBD1. This CDR3 comprises 15 residues. The V gene end was trimmed by 1 base and the J gene end by 0 bases; junction bases not matched to a gene: 0. Germline V gene data show CDR1 as SEHNR and CDR2 as FQNEAQ (reference sequence). This CDR3 reads CASSLGDSSYNEQFF. DNA for the CDR3: TGTGCCAGCAGCTTAGGGGACAGCTCCTACAATGAGCAGTTCTTC.

This clonotype appeared a few times. The rearrangement links TRBV5-1 to TRBJ1-2, with D perhaps matching TRBD1 (5 bases). Germline V lookup: CDR1 SGHRS, CDR2 YFSETQ. This CDR3 region has 16 residues. The germline V and J ends were trimmed by 0 bases and 4 bases, with 16 bases remaining between them. CDR3 region: CASSLAGHEFSYGYTF. The CDR3 DNA sequence: TGCGCCAGCAGCTTGGCCGGACACGAGTTTAGCTATGGCTACACCTTC.

There are a few counts of this clonotype. The chain employs TRBV28 and TRBJ1-4; possibly TRBD1 for D (6 bases). The CDR3 is 14 residues long. Germline loops: CDR1 MDHEN, CDR2 SYDVKM. The ends were cut back, 6 bases at V and 7 bases at J, with 15 bases in the middle. CDR3 sequence: CASRPIKGGEKLFF. The CDR3, as DNA: TGTGCCAGCAGACCCATCAAGGGGGGTGAAAAACTGTTTTTT.

This clonotype was counted ten times or more. The chain is built from TRBV4-3 and TRBJ1-1; no firm D call. V gave up 0 bases and J gave up 8 bases, with 10 bases separating them. This CDR3 is 13 amino acids long. Per germline, CDR1 LGHNA and CDR2 YSLEER. CDR3 DNA: TGCGCCAGCAGCCAAGATAGGCGGGGAGAAGCTTTCTTT. Translation: CASSQDRRGEAFF.

Many counts were recorded for this clonotype. The V and J genes are TRBV12-3 or TRBV12-4 and TRBJ2-1; TRBD1 agrees at 7 bases. The J segment lost 4 bases and the V segment lost 3 bases, leaving 6 bases of the junction unmatched. This CDR3 has 15 amino acids. CDR3 residues: CASSLAPGQYNEQFF. In nucleotides, the CDR3 is TGTGCCAGCAGTTTGGCCCCGGGACAGTACAATGAGCAGTTCTTC.

This chain uses TRBV7-9 with TRBJ2-7; 9 bases align to TRBD1. This CDR3 is 17 amino acids long. The ends lost 5 bases at V and 0 bases at J; junction bases unmatched: 11. CDR1 and CDR2 (germline): SEHNR, FQNEAQ (reference sequence). For the CDR3, the DNA is TGTGCCAGCAGCGAAGGGACAGGGTGGGGGTTCTCCTACGAGCAGTACTTC. Protein sequence: CASSEGTGWGFSYEQYF.

This clonotype was found many times. The genes are TRBV24-1 and TRBJ2-2; D is uncertain. The CDR3 extends over 13 amino acids. Germline CDR1 reads KGHDR; CDR2 reads SFDVKD. V lost 8 bases to trimming and J lost 6 bases, with 12 bases between them. CDR3 sequence reads: CATTPGGSGELFF. For the CDR3, the DNA is TGTGCCACCACTCCAGGTGGTTCCGGGGAGCTGTTTTTT.

The genes are TRBV4-3 and TRBJ2-7, with 7 bases matching TRBD1. The CDR3 runs to 15 residues. Germline V CDR1 and CDR2: LGHNA, YSLEER. J lost 5 bases, V lost 3 bases, and 10 bases had no gene match. The CDR3 loop is CASSHFYRGGHEQYF. CDR3 bases: TGCGCCAGCAGCCACTTTTACAGGGGTGGCCACGAGCAGTACTTC.

The sample holds a few counts of this clonotype. The rearrangement uses TRBV9 and TRBJ2-3; 9 bases line up with TRBD2. The germline V gene has CDR1 SGDLS and CDR2 YYNGEE. V lost 0 bases to trimming and J lost 6 bases; unmatched junction nucleotides: 2. The CDR3 consists of 14 residues. CDR3 in DNA: TGTGCCAGCAGCGTAGGCGGGGGGGCGGATACGCAGTATTTT. The encoded protein is CASSVGGGADTQYF.

This clonotype was recorded a few times. The chain couples TRBV7-2 to TRBJ1-2; TRBD1 matches 7 bases. Per germline, CDR1 SGHTA and CDR2 FQGNSA. The length of the CDR3 is 16 residues. Germline trimming cut 5 bases from V and 5 bases from J; bases unmatched to any gene: 14. The DNA for the CDR3 is TGTGCCAGCAGCCCCCCTGACAGGGCAGGGAGGTATGGCTACACCTTC. Translated: CASSPPDRAGRYGYTF. The variable domain in full, completed from reference TRBV7-2 and TRBJ1-2, reads GAGVSQSPSNKVTEKGKDVELRCDPISGHTALYWYRQSLGQGLEFLIYFQGNSAPDKSGLPSDRFSAERTGGSVSTLTIQRTQQEDSAVYLCASSPPDRAGRYGYTFGSGTRLTVV.

This clonotype was seen at least ten times. This chain uses TRBV5-1 with TRBJ2-7; 8 nucleotides agree with TRBD1. The CDR3 runs to 15 residues. J gave up 3 bases and V 4 bases, and 9 bases lay outside the gene matches. In germline, CDR1 is SGHRS, CDR2 YFSETQ. The CDR3 sequence: CASSHRGRYGYEQYF. For the CDR3, the DNA is TGCGCCAGCAGCCACAGGGGGAGGTACGGCTACGAGCAGTACTTC.

The chain recombines TRBV4-1 with TRBJ2-5, with 9 bases aligning to TRBD2. The CDR3 extends over 15 amino acids. V trimming: 4 bases; J trimming: 4 bases; junction bases outside the gene matches: 7. Germline values: CDR1 MGHRA, CDR2 YSYEKL. This CDR3 reads CASSLKRGVGETQYF. CDR3 coding DNA: TGCGCCAGCAGCCTTAAGCGGGGGGTTGGAGAGACCCAGTACTTC.

Ten or more counts support this clonotype. The J gene is TRBJ2-5, the V gene TRBV7-8, with 10 nucleotides matching TRBD2. The CDR3 runs 16 residues. Per germline, CDR1 SGHVS and CDR2 FQNEAQ. The V gene end was trimmed by 1 base and the J gene end by 4 bases; junction bases not matched to a gene: 6. The CDR3 region is CASSLVLAGVRETQYF. CDR3 sequence (DNA): TGTGCCAGCAGCTTAGTTCTAGCGGGAGTGCGAGAGACCCAGTACTTC.

This clonotype was picked up a small number of times. The rearrangement links TRBV28 to TRBJ2-7, with D perhaps assigned TRBD1 or TRBD2 (5 bases each). Germline values: CDR1 MDHEN, CDR2 SYDVKM. This CDR3 contains 16 residues. V was pared by 5 bases and J by 3 bases, with 20 bases between. The CDR3 here is CASSVLGDPPLYEQYF. DNA for the CDR3: TGTGCCAGCAGTGTTCTGGGGGACCCGCCCCTCTACGAGCAGTACTTC. The whole variable domain, filled in from reference TRBV28 and TRBJ2-7, reads DVKVTQSSRYLVKRTGEKVFLECVQDMDHENMFWYRQDPGLGLRLIYFSYDVKMKEKGDIPEGYSVSREKKERFSLILESASTNQTSMYLCASSVLGDPPLYEQYFGPGTRLTVT.

This clonotype was picked up many times. The rearrangement uses TRBV24-1 and TRBJ2-3, with D unclear. V dropped 0 bases and J dropped 4 bases, with 1 base sitting between them. Germline CDR1 is KGHDR and CDR2 is SFDVKD. The CDR3 length is 12 residues. This CDR3 is CATSDLADTQYF. CDR3 coding DNA: TGTGCCACCAGTGATTTGGCAGATACGCAGTATTTT.

This clonotype was counted many times. The chain joins TRBV5-6 to TRBJ2-1; D perhaps matches TRBD1 (6 bases). The CDR3 totals 14 residues. Deletions cut 2 bases from V and 4 bases from J, with 10 bases between. CDR1 and CDR2 from the germline V gene are SGHDT and YYEEEE. The CDR3 DNA is TGTGCCAGCAGCTTACCACAGGGTTACAATGAGCAGTTCTTC. Residues: CASSLPQGYNEQFF.